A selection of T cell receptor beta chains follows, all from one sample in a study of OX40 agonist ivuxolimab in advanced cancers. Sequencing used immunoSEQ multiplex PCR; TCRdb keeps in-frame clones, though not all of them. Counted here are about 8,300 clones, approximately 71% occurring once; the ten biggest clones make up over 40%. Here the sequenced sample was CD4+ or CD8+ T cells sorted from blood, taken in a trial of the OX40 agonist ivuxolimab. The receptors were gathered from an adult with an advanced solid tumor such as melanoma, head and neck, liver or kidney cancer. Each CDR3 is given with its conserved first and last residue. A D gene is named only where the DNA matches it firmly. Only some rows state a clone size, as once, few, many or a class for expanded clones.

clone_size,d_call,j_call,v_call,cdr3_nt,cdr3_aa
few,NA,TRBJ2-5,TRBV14,TGTGCCAGCAGCCCCGGGCGGTACTTGGAGACCCAGTACTTC,CASSPGRYLETQYF
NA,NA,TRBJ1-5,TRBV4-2,TGTGCCAGCAGCAGGAGCTACAGGGATAGCAATCAGCCCCAGCATTTT,CASSRSYRDSNQPQHF
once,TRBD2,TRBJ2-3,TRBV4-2,TGTGCCAGCGGAAGCGGGGGGGCAGATACGCAGTATTTT,CASGSGGADTQYF
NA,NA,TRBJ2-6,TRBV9,TGTGCCAGCAGCGTAGAAGTCCGCGGGGCTGGGGCCAACGTCCTGACTTTC,CASSVEVRGAGANVLTF
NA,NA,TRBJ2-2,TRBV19,TGTGCCAGTAGTAGCCGAGACACCGGGGAGCTGTTTTTT,CASSSRDTGELFF
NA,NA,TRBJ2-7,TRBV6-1,TGTGCCAGCAGGAAGAGCTACGAGCAGTACTTC,CASRKSYEQYF
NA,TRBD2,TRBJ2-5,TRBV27,TGTGCCAGCAGTCGGAGCGGGGGATACCAAGAGACCCAGTACTTC,CASSRSGGYQETQYF
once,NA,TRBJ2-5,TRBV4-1,TGCGCCAGCAGCCAAGTTTGGCTTACGTACCAAGAGACCCAGTACTTC,CASSQVWLTYQETQYF
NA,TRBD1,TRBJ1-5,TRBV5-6,TGTGCCAGCAGCCTGGGACAGCCCAATCAGCCCCAGCATTTT,CASSLGQPNQPQHF
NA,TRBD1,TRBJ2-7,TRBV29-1,TGCAGCCAAACCGGGACAGGGGTTCCCGAGCAGTACTTC,CSQTGTGVPEQYF
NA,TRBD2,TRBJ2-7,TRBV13,TGTGCCAGCAGCTCCGAACGAGGGGACGGGAGGGACGAGCAGTACTTC,CASSSERGDGRDEQYF
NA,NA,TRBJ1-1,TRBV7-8,TGTGCCAGCAGCTTAGATCCCCTGACAAGCTACTTCACTGAAGCTTTCTTT,CASSLDPLTSYFTEAFF
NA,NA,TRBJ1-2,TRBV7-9,TGTGCCAGCAGCTTAGTGGAGGTCTATGGCTACACCTTC,CASSLVEVYGYTF
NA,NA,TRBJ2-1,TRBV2,TGTGCCAGCAGGGTTGGACCCTCCTACAATGAGCAGTTCTTC,CASRVGPSYNEQFF
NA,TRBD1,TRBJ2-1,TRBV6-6,TGTGCCAGCAGTTACTTGGGACAGGGTATCGATGAGCAGTTCTTC,CASSYLGQGIDEQFF
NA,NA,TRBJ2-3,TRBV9,TGTGCCAGCAGCGTGACAGGCACAGATACGCAGTATTTT,CASSVTGTDTQYF
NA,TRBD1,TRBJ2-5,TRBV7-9,TGTGCCAGCAGCTACCGACAGGGGAGCGGGGAGACCCAGTACTTC,CASSYRQGSGETQYF
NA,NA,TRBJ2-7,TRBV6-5,TGTGCCAGCAGTTACTCGACGGCCTACGAGCAGTACTTC,CASSYSTAYEQYF
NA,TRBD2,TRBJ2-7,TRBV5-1,TGCGCCAGCGGCGGGGGGCCCCACGAGCAGTACTTC,CASGGGPHEQYF
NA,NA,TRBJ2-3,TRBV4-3,TGCGCCAGCAGCCAAGATGTCGGGGTGGGCACAGATACGCAGTATTTT,CASSQDVGVGTDTQYF
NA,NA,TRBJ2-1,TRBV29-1,TGCAGCGTTGAGTACGGGACATCCTCCTACAATGAGCAGTTCTTC,CSVEYGTSSYNEQFF
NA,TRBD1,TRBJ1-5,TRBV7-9,TGTGCCAGCAGCCGGGACAGCAGTGGTTCGCCCCAGCATTTT,CASSRDSSGSPQHF
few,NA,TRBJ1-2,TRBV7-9,TGTGCCAGCAGCCTAGGGCACGGTCGTTATGGGGGCTACACCTTC,CASSLGHGRYGGYTF
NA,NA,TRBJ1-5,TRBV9,TGTGCCAGCAGCGCAGGGACCCAGAGTAGTCAGCCCCAGCATTTT,CASSAGTQSSQPQHF
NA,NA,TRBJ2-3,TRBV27,TGTGCCAGCAGTTTTAAGGGGCTCTTCACAGATACGCAGTATTTT,CASSFKGLFTDTQYF
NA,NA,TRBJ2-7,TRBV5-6,TGTGCCAGCAGCTTATCAGGCTACTACGAGCAGTACTTC,CASSLSGYYEQYF
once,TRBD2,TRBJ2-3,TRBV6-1,TGTGCCAGCAGTGAAGGCCTAGCGGGGGGGTCCACAGATACGCAGTATTTT,CASSEGLAGGSTDTQYF
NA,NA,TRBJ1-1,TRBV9,TGTGCCAGCAGCCCCGGGAAGAACACTGAAGCTTTCTTT,CASSPGKNTEAFF
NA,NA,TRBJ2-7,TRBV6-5,TGTGCCAGCAGTTACTCGGGGGGAGTATTGGACGAGCAGTACTTC,CASSYSGGVLDEQYF
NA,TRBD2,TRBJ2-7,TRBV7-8,TGTGCCAGCAGCCTGGGGCGGGGGATCTACGAGCAGTACTTC,CASSLGRGIYEQYF
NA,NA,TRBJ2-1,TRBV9,TGTGCCAGCAGCGCCCATGGAGGCTACAATGAGCAGTTCTTC,CASSAHGGYNEQFF
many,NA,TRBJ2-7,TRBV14,TGTGCCAGCAGCCCTCACAACTACGAGCAGTACTTC,CASSPHNYEQYF
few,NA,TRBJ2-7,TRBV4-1,TGCGCCAGCAGCCAAGACGCAGGGAGTCGCGAGCAGTACTTC,CASSQDAGSREQYF
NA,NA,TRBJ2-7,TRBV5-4,TGTGCCAGCAGTTATGCGGAGGGGGAGCAGTACTTC,CASSYAEGEQYF
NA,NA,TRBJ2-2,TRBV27,TGTGCCAGCAGTTACGGGGCCACCGGGGAGCTGTTTTTT,CASSYGATGELFF
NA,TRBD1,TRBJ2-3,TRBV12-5,TGTGCTAGTGGTTTGGTAACAGGGGGCCGCACAGATACGCAGTATTTT,CASGLVTGGRTDTQYF
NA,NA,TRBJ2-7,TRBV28,TGTGCCAGCAGTCGGAAGTCCTACGAGCAGTACTTC,CASSRKSYEQYF
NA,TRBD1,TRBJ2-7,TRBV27,TGTGCCAGCAGTTTTAAGGGGGTTGACAGGGGCTACGAGCAGTACTTC,CASSFKGVDRGYEQYF
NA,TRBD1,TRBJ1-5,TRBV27,TGTGCCAGCAGATCTGGGACAGTCAATAGCAATCAGCCCCAGCATTTT,CASRSGTVNSNQPQHF
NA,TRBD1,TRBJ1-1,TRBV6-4,TGTGCCAGCAGTCCACAGGGGGCCGGTCACACTGAAGCTTTCTTT,CASSPQGAGHTEAFF
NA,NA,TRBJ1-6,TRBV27,TGTGCCAGCCAGGGCAGGGGAAATTCACCCCTCCACTTT,CASQGRGNSPLHF
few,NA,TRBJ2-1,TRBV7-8,TGTGCCAGCAGCTTACTCGGATCCTACAATGAGCAGTTCTTC,CASSLLGSYNEQFF
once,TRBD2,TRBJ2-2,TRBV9,TGTGCCAGCAGAGGTCCTAGCGGGGGCGAAAATAAGAACACCGGGGAGCTGTTTTTT,CASRGPSGGENKNTGELFF
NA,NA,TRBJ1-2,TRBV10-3,TGTGCCATCAGTGAGTCGCAAGCAGAAGCATTTATAGTGAATAAATTGTGGGGCTACACCTTC,CAISESQAEAFIVNKLWGYTF
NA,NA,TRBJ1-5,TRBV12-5,TGTGCTAGTGGTTCCGCGACAGAGCTCAAGCCCCAGCATTTT,CASGSATELKPQHF
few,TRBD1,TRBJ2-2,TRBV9,TGTGCCAGCACCCCGGGACAGTTGAACACCGGGGAGCTGTTTTTT,CASTPGQLNTGELFF
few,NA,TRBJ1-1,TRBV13,TGTGCCAGCAGTCATTTAGGGTTCCGTGAGGACACTGAAGCTTTCTTT,CASSHLGFREDTEAFF
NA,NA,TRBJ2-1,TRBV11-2,TGTGCCAGCAGACCCTCCTTGGATGAGCAGTTCTTC,CASRPSLDEQFF
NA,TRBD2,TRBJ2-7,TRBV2,TGTGCCACCACCTTAGCGGGGGGGCCGGGAGAGCAGTACTTC,CATTLAGGPGEQYF
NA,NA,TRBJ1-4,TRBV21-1,TGTGCCAGCAGCAAAGGACGCCGGGACAGGGGGCCAACTAATGAAAAACTGTTTTTT,CASSKGRRDRGPTNEKLFF
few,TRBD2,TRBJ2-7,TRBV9,TGTGCCAGCGGCGGAGGACTAGCGGGGGGGGCCTACGAGCAGTACTTC,CASGGGLAGGAYEQYF
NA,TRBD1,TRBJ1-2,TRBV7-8,TGTGCCAGCAGCTTGACCGGGACAGACTATGGCTACACCTTC,CASSLTGTDYGYTF
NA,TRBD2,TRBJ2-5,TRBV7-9,TGTGCCAGCAGCGGTCGGCGGGGGGGCCAGGAGGAGACCCAGTACTTC,CASSGRRGGQEETQYF
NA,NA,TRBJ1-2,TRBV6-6,TGTGCCAGCAGTTATTACGCCTGGGGTTCTTCCTATGGCTACACCTTC,CASSYYAWGSSYGYTF
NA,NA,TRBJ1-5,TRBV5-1,TGCGCCAGCAGCCCATCCGCAGGGGACAATCAGCCCCAGCATTTT,CASSPSAGDNQPQHF